A selection of T cell receptor beta chains follows, all from one sample in a study of CD8 T cells in Susac syndrome. Each CDR3 protein is one row after TCRdb ran MiXCR on the immunoSEQ multiplex PCR reads. This table has 100,000 to 150,000 distinct CDR3 sequences, over 90% appearing once. Material for sequencing was CD8+ T cells from PBMCs. These TCRs come from a human donor with Susac syndrome. Both conserved end residues are part of each CDR3. D genes are given only for firm matches. Size is omitted from some rows. Given values are once, few, many or a class for expanded clones.

clone size	V gene	D gene	J gene	CDR3 DNA	CDR3 protein
once	TRBV20-1	-	TRBJ1-1	TGCAGTGCTAGGGGGACTAGGAGCGAAAAAATGAACACTGAAGCTTTCTTT	CSARGTRSEKMNTEAFF
once	TRBV15	-	TRBJ2-3	TGTGCCACCAGCAGAGATGACCCGAGGTTGGGTACGCAGTATTTT	CATSRDDPRLGTQYF
-	TRBV7-8	-	TRBJ1-1	TGTGCCAGCAGCTTAGTTTATATTGGCGGCAGACTAACTGAAGCTTTCTTT	CASSLVYIGGRLTEAFF
-	TRBV15	TRBD2	TRBJ2-1	TGTGCCACCAGCAGAACGACTAGCGGGGGGGTCCATGAGCAGTTCTTC	CATSRTTSGGVHEQFF
-	TRBV7-9	-	TRBJ1-3	TGTGCCAGCAGCTTCGGGGACTTCTCTGGAAACACCATATATTTT	CASSFGDFSGNTIYF
-	TRBV5-6	TRBD1	TRBJ1-1	TGTGCCAGCGAAGGGGACAGGACACAAAACACTGAAGCTTTCTTT	CASEGDRTQNTEAFF
-	TRBV24-1	TRBD1	TRBJ2-1	TGTGCCACCAGTGACTGGACAGGGAACAATGAGCAGTTCTTC	CATSDWTGNNEQFF
once	TRBV30	-	TRBJ2-5	TGTGCCTGGGGGGCGATGGAGACCCAGTACTTC	CAWGAMETQYF
-	TRBV29-1	-	TRBJ2-2	TGCAGCGGAAAAAGGGGGACCGGGGAGCTGTTTTTT	CSGKRGTGELFF
-	TRBV27	-	TRBJ1-2	TGTGCCAGCAGTTTATCGCGTGCAGCCCCGTACACCTTC	CASSLSRAAPYTF
once	TRBV7-9	TRBD1	TRBJ1-1	TGTGCCAGCAGCTTAAGCGCAGGGGGCGTTTTTGACACTGAAGCTTTCTTT	CASSLSAGGVFDTEAFF
-	TRBV27	TRBD2	TRBJ2-3	TGTGCCAGCAGTTTAACCAAGAGACTAGCGGGGGGCCGGGATACGCAGTATTTT	CASSLTKRLAGGRDTQYF
-	TRBV7-8	-	TRBJ2-2	TGTGCCAGCAGCTTAGAGGCCGGGGAGCTGTTTTTT	CASSLEAGELFF
-	TRBV3-1	-	TRBJ1-1	TGTGCCAGCAGCTTGTACAGGGTCACTGAAGCTTTCTTT	CASSLYRVTEAFF
-	TRBV7-9	TRBD1	TRBJ1-2	TGTGCCAGCAGCGCCACCGGGACAGCCCCTGCCGACTTC	CASSATGTAPADF
-	TRBV12-3/TRBV12-4	-	TRBJ2-1	TGTGCCGTCTCGGGGAGAGAGCAGTTCTTC	CAVSGREQFF
-	TRBV3-1	-	TRBJ2-7	TGTGCCAGCAGCCAGCGGTGGGGGGACGAGCAGTACTTC	CASSQRWGDEQYF
once	TRBV20-1	-	TRBJ1-6	TGCAGTGCTAGTTTGGAGCTGAATTCACCCCTCCACTTT	CSASLELNSPLHF
-	TRBV20-1	TRBD1	TRBJ1-2	TGCAGTGCTTGGACAGGGCTTGGCTACACCTTC	CSAWTGLGYTF
-	TRBV20-1	TRBD2	TRBJ2-5	TGCAGTGCTAGTCGTGGCGGGGGAGCACAAGAGACCCAGTACTTC	CSASRGGGAQETQYF
-	TRBV9	TRBD1	TRBJ1-6	TGTGCCAGCAGCGACGACAGGGGAAATTCACCCCTCCACTTT	CASSDDRGNSPLHF
-	TRBV20-1	TRBD1	TRBJ1-2	TGCAGTGCTAGTGTTACCGGACAGGGTTTTAGCTACACCTTC	CSASVTGQGFSYTF
-	TRBV7-9	-	TRBJ1-1	TGTGCCAGCTCGCCAATCCAAACAGGGCCAAACACTGAAGCTTTCTTT	CASSPIQTGPNTEAFF
once	TRBV24-1	-	TRBJ2-1	TGTGCCACCAGTGGGCAGGACAATGAGCAGTTCTTC	CATSGQDNEQFF
-	TRBV2	-	TRBJ2-7	TGTGCCAGCAGGGGGGGAACCTACGAGCAGTACTTC	CASRGGTYEQYF
once	TRBV7-6	-	TRBJ1-5	TGTGCCAGCAGCTTATATGGGGGTAATCAGCCCCAGCATTTT	CASSLYGGNQPQHF
few	TRBV7-2	TRBD2	TRBJ2-5	TGTGCCAGCAGTTATAGCGGGGGGCCGGGTGAGGAGACCCAGTACTTC	CASSYSGGPGEETQYF
-	TRBV6-6	TRBD1	TRBJ1-1	TGTGCCACCAGACAGGGGATGAACACTGAAGCTTTCTTT	CATRQGMNTEAFF
-	TRBV13	TRBD2	TRBJ2-5	TGTGCCAGCAGCCCCCGGACTAGCGGGAGGGAAGAGACCCAGTACTTC	CASSPRTSGREETQYF